This T cell receptor beta chain appears in the sequencing data of a study of radiotherapy plus CTLA-4 blockade in lung cancer. Broader study findings: Researchers report tumor-derived TCR clones expanding in blood after radiotherapy plus ipilimumab.

J gave up 8 bases and V 3 bases, and 13 bases lay outside the gene matches. The CDR3 is 16 amino acids. Per germline, CDR1 LNHDA and CDR2 SQIVND (reference sequence). Here immunoSEQ multiplex PCR was the method, and the copy in TCRdb shows in-frame clones only, minus some. Altogether over 14,000 clones are present, 72% being singletons, with the ten largest covering about 48%. Of note for this clone: What it recognizes is unknown.

Treatment of patients with chemo-refractory metastatic non-small-cell lung cancer consisted of focal radiation plus CTLA-4 blockade with ipilimumab. J is TRBJ2-1 and V is TRBV19; TRBD2 matches at 7 bases. This clonotype was obtained from a human donor with non-small cell lung cancer whose response to radiotherapy plus ipilimumab could not be evaluated. Specimen: peripheral blood, collected from a patient treated with radiotherapy plus ipilimumab. The CDR3 coding sequence is TGTGCCAGTAGTATCCGGGCGCGGGGGATAGTTTATGAGCAGTTCTTC. It encodes CASSIRARGIVYEQFF.